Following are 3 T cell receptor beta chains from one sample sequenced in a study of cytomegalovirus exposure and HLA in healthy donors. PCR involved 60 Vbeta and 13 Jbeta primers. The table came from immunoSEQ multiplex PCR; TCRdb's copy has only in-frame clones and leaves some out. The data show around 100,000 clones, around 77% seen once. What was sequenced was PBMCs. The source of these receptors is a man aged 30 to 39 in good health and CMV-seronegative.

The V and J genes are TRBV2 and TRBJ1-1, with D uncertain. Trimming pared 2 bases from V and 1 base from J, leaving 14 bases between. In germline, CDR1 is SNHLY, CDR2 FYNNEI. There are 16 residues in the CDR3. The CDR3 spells CASSETRRAGNTEAFF. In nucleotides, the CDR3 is TGTGCCAGCAGTGAAACGAGGAGGGCCGGGAACACTGAAGCTTTCTTT.

In DNA, the CDR3 is TGTGCCTGGAGTCTCCTCGGGAGAGGCACAGATACGCAGTATTTT. Translated, it gives CAWSLLGRGTDTQYF. The genes are TRBV30 and TRBJ2-3, with D perhaps TRBD2 (6 bases). CDR3 length: 15 amino acids. Germline CDR1 is GTSNPN and CDR2 is SVGIG (reference sequence). V lost 2 bases to trimming and J lost 1 base, with 13 bases between them.

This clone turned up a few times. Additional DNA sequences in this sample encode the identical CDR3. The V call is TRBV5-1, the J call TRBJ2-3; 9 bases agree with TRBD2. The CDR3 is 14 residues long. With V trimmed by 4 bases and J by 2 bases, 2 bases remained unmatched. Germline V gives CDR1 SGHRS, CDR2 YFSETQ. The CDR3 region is CASSLAGNTDTQYF. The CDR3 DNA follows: TGCGCCAGCAGCCTAGCGGGAAACACAGATACGCAGTATTTT.